The 30 T cell receptor beta chains below all came from one sample that was sequenced in a study of shared clonotypes between healthy human individuals (dated by TCRdb to 2018 to 2021). The library relied on the immunoSEQ multiplex PCR assay. The source is immuneACCESS, and TCRdb retained only in-frame sequences with V and J called. Part of the clones is not carried over; for the studies checked, unresolved V genes explain less than half of this, and the remainder is unexplained. The sample table shows around 1,900,000 clones, and around 93% are seen once. 1.5% to 2% of the sample belongs to the ten largest clones. CD8 naive samples consisted of CD45RO-negative cells that were positively selected for CCR7, yielding a CD45RA+CCR7+ population without TemRA cells. Sequenced input: naive CD8+ T cells from PBMCs. Sample cell subset or site, as interpreted from the label and publication: CD45RA+CCR7+. The receptors originated from a man aged 18 to 29 in good health. Some clones in this sample may be carry-over from other donors' samples.

The chain employs TRBV7-9 and TRBJ2-1; 7 bases align to TRBD2. Germline V gives CDR1 SEHNR, CDR2 FQNEAQ (reference sequence). V gave up 1 base and J gave up 0 bases; unmatched junction bases: 3. The CDR3 is 16 amino acids. This chain's CDR3 is CASSLVLAVSYNEQFF. CDR3 in DNA: TGTGCCAGCAGCTTAGTCCTAGCGGTCTCCTACAATGAGCAGTTCTTC.

This chain joins TRBV5-1 and TRBJ2-3, with 8 positions matching TRBD2. This CDR3 region has 16 residues. Losses at the gene ends were 4 bases for V and 3 bases for J; bases not matched to a gene: 10. Germline loops: CDR1 SGHRS, CDR2 YFSETQ. The CDR3 region has the DNA TGCGCCAGCAGCCCTCGACTAGCGAGATTGACAGATACGCAGTATTTT. Its translation is CASSPRLARLTDTQYF.

The rearrangement joins TRBV7-8 to TRBJ1-5; D is unclear. This CDR3 has 15 amino acids. Germline assignment: CDR1 SGHVS and CDR2 FQNEAQ. The V end was cut by 1 base, the J end by 7 bases, with 14 bases between. The CDR3: CASSLDGRGWQPQHF. CDR3 sequence (DNA): TGTGCCAGCAGCTTAGACGGCCGGGGTTGGCAGCCCCAGCATTTT. The complete variable domain, with remaining parts taken from reference TRBV7-8 and TRBJ1-5, reads GAGVSQSPRYKVAKRGQDVALRCDPISGHVSLFWYQQALGQGPEFLTYFQNEAQLDKSGLPSDRFFAERPEGSVSTLKIQRTQQEDSAVYLCASSLDGRGWQPQHFGDGTRLSIL.

The chain couples TRBV2 to TRBJ2-7; 10 bases match TRBD2. Germline V gene data show CDR1 as SNHLY and CDR2 as FYNNEI. Losses at the gene ends were 6 bases for V and 4 bases for J; bases not matched to a gene: 6. This CDR3 is built from 14 residues. The CDR3 DNA follows: TGTGCCAGCAGCGACCTAGCGGGGGAATACGAGCAGTACTTC. Its protein is CASSDLAGEYEQYF.

The DNA for the CDR3 is TGTGCCACCAGCACTCGGAGGGGAGGAGGGACAGTCGGGCAGCCCCAGCATTTT. Its translation is CATSTRRGGGTVGQPQHF. This chain uses TRBV15 with TRBJ1-5, with 7 positions matching TRBD1. V shed 4 bases, J shed 7 bases, and the junction held 19 bases outside the gene matches. CDR3 length: 18 residues. Germline V gene sequence: CDR1 LNHNV, CDR2 YYDKDF (reference sequence).

This chain links TRBV6-5 with TRBJ2-7; TRBD1 matches 10 bases. There are 16 residues in the CDR3. Losses at the gene ends were 4 bases for V and 7 bases for J; bases not matched to a gene: 13. Germline-derived CDR1 and CDR2 are MNHEY and SVGAGI. The CDR3 is CASSSLGQGPWREQYF. CDR3 nucleotides: TGTGCCAGCAGTTCCTTGGGACAGGGGCCCTGGAGAGAGCAGTACTTC.

V gene TRBV19 combines with J gene TRBJ1-5; D is uncertain. Per germline, CDR1 LNHDA and CDR2 SQIVND (reference sequence). The CDR3 contains 15 residues. V lost 7 bases and J lost 2, with 15 bases in between. The CDR3 coding sequence is TGTGCCAGTACTCGCACCCGGTGGGGCAATCAGCCCCAGCATTTT. Amino acid sequence: CASTRTRWGNQPQHF.

There are a few counts of this clone. The same CDR3 also results from other DNA sequences found in this sample. The rearrangement joins TRBV7-9 to TRBJ1-5; weak D call: TRBD1 (5 bases). The CDR3 has 13 amino acids. Trimming stripped 1 base from V and 7 bases from J, with 8 bases between. Germline CDR1 and CDR2: SEHNR and FQNEAQ (reference sequence). CDR3 loop: CASSLGSGQPQHF. The DNA of the CDR3 is TGTGCCAGCAGCTTAGGTTCAGGGCAGCCCCAGCATTTT.

Comments on this clone: The same CDR3 also results from other DNA sequences found in this sample. The rearrangement joins TRBV28 to TRBJ2-7; 9 nucleotides match TRBD1. CDR1 is MDHEN and CDR2 is SYDVKM in the germline V gene. The CDR3 is made up of 13 amino acids. Trimming took 5 bases from V and 4 from J; bases not matched to a gene: 3. The CDR3 sequence is CASSLGTGYEQYF. In DNA form, the CDR3 reads TGTGCCAGCAGTCTCGGGACAGGGTACGAGCAGTACTTC.

The gene calls are TRBV4-1 and TRBJ1-1, with D unresolved. CDR3 length equals 15 residues. V lost 1 base and J 1 base, leaving 10 bases between the germline ends. The V gene's germline CDR1 is MGHRA and CDR2 YSYEKL. This CDR3 is CASSQGEHQNTEAFF. The CDR3, as DNA: TGCGCCAGCAGCCAAGGCGAACACCAGAACACTGAAGCTTTCTTT.

The chain joins TRBV12-5 to TRBJ2-7; no reliable D call. Germline V gene data show CDR1 as LGHNT and CDR2 as FRNRAP. The CDR3 runs to 16 residues. V was pared by 1 base and J by 1 base, with 14 bases between. Here the CDR3 DNA reads TGTGCTAGTGGTTTGGCCCGCTCGACCCGATCCTACGAGCAGTACTTC. Its protein is CASGLARSTRSYEQYF.

V and J are TRBV7-9 and TRBJ2-7; a possible D gene is TRBD2 (5 bases). Trimming took off 5 bases at V and 3 bases at J, with 11 bases between the two ends. This CDR3 has 13 residues. CDR1 is SEHNR and CDR2 is FQNEAQ in the germline V gene (reference sequence). CDR3 DNA sequence: TGTGCCAGCAGCCCTCTAGCCATCTACGAGCAGTACTTC. This encodes CASSPLAIYEQYF. Full variable domain (missing parts from reference TRBV7-9 and TRBJ2-7): DTGVSQNPRHKITKRGQNVTFRCDPISEHNRLYWYRQTLGQGPEFLTYFQNEAQLEKSRLLSDRFSAERPKGSFSTLEIQRTEQGDSAMYLCASSPLAIYEQYFGPGTRLTVT.

The chain carries TRBV28 and TRBJ2-7; 7 nucleotides align to TRBD1. V was clipped by 3 bases and J by 3 bases; unmatched bases: 5. The germline V gene has CDR1 MDHEN and CDR2 SYDVKM. This CDR3 region has 14 residues. The CDR3 DNA sequence: TGTGCCAGCAGTTTGAGGGGGCCAATCTACGAGCAGTACTTC. Amino acid sequence: CASSLRGPIYEQYF.

The rearrangement links TRBV27 to TRBJ2-1; 8 bases map to TRBD2. V trimming: 3 bases; J trimming: 10 bases; junction bases outside the gene matches: 5. Germline V lookup: CDR1 MNHEY, CDR2 SMNVEV (reference sequence). The CDR3 consists of 13 residues. The CDR3 loop is CASSFTSGSEQFF. As DNA, the CDR3 is TGTGCCAGCAGTTTTACTAGCGGAAGCGAGCAGTTCTTC.

The rearrangement uses TRBV27 and TRBJ2-6; D is ambiguous. The germline CDR1 and CDR2 sequences are MNHEY and SMNVEV (reference sequence). V gave up 2 bases and J gave up 0 bases, with 5 bases separating them. The CDR3 contains 15 residues. For the CDR3, the DNA is TGTGCCAGCAGTTTAGACCCCTCTGGGGCCAACGTCCTGACTTTC. This translates into CASSLDPSGANVLTF.

The V gene is TRBV28, the J gene TRBJ1-5; D unresolved. CDR1 MDHEN and CDR2 SYDVKM come from the germline V gene. CDR3 length: 13 residues. V lost 4 bases and J 3 bases, leaving 7 bases between the germline ends. CDR3 sequence (DNA): TGTGCCAGCAGTTCCCTAAACAATCAGCCCCAGCATTTT. Amino acids: CASSSLNNQPQHF.

On this clone itself: In this CDR3 the conserved last residue, phenylalanine or tryptophan, is missing, so a read error is likely. The gene calls are TRBV27 and TRBJ2-7; TRBD2 matches at 8 bases. V was pared by 2 bases and J by 2 bases, with 5 bases of the junction left unmatched. Per the germline V gene, CDR1 is MNHEY and CDR2 is SMNVEV (reference sequence). The CDR3 runs 15 residues. CDR3 protein: CASSLVGSGAYEQYI. CDR3 DNA sequence: TGTGCCAGCAGTTTAGTCGGTAGCGGGGCCTACGAGCAGTACATC.

The V and J genes are TRBV7-6 and TRBJ2-1; 7 bases line up with TRBD2. The length of the CDR3 is 16 residues. With 4 bases clipped from V and 8 bases from J, the junction kept 14 bases outside the gene matches. Germline V gives CDR1 SGHVS, CDR2 FNYEAQ. The CDR3 DNA follows: TGTGCCAGCAGCTCCCTAGTGGGCGGGAGACTCGATGAGCAGTTCTTC. The encoded protein is CASSSLVGGRLDEQFF.

Here the CDR3 DNA reads TGTGCCAGTAGTATAGGTGGCAGCCAAGCTTTCTTT. Its translation is CASSIGGSQAFF. This sequence joins TRBV19 and TRBJ1-1; the D is unclear. The CDR3 loop spans 12 amino acids. Germline V CDR1 and CDR2: LNHDA, SQIVND (reference sequence). Trimming left V 1 base short and J 9 bases short, with 9 bases between.

The chain combines TRBV27 with TRBJ2-7; D might be TRBD1 (5 bases). Germline V gene sequence: CDR1 MNHEY, CDR2 SMNVEV (reference sequence). CDR3 length: 14 amino acids. V lost 6 bases and J 3 bases, leaving 15 bases between the germline ends. Written as DNA, the CDR3 is TGTGCCAGCAGCGATAGAATCGACAGCTACGAGCAGTACTTC. Translation: CASSDRIDSYEQYF.

The chain recombines TRBV28 with TRBJ2-1; D perhaps matches TRBD1 (6 bases). The CDR3 length is 15 residues. The V end was cut by 6 bases, the J end by 1 base, with 13 bases between. CDR1 MDHEN and CDR2 SYDVKM come from the germline V gene. The CDR3 loop is CASSLTGFSYNEQFF. CDR3 DNA: TGTGCCAGCAGCTTGACAGGATTTTCCTACAATGAGCAGTTCTTC.

This sequence joins TRBV7-9 and TRBJ2-3; perhaps TRBD1 as D (5 bases). This CDR3 region has 15 residues. Trimming cost V 1 base and J 3 bases, with 11 bases left between them. CDR1 is SEHNR, CDR2 FQNEAQ, per germline (reference sequence). The CDR3 nucleotides are TGTGCCAGCAGCTTAGACAGGTCGGCGACAGATACGCAGTATTTT. Amino acids: CASSLDRSATDTQYF.

This chain joins TRBV5-4 and TRBJ2-3; 11 bases align to TRBD2. This CDR3 region has 15 residues. Germline values: CDR1 SGHNT, CDR2 YYREEE (reference sequence). V lost 2 bases to trimming and J lost 6 bases; unmatched junction nucleotides: 5. The CDR3 nucleotides read TGTGCCAGCAGCTTCCTAGCGGGAGGTGCGGATACGCAGTATTTT. Its protein is CASSFLAGGADTQYF.

The rearrangement uses TRBV28 and TRBJ2-3, with D hard to call. Trimming left V 3 bases short and J 6 bases short, with 7 bases between. The CDR3 contains 12 residues. Per germline, CDR1 MDHEN and CDR2 SYDVKM. CDR3 sequence (DNA): TGTGCCAGCAGTTTTTATTGGGATACGCAGTATTTT. It yields the protein CASSFYWDTQYF.

The rearrangement uses TRBV5-6 and TRBJ2-3, with 13 bases identical to TRBD2. This CDR3 is built from 16 residues. Germline loops: CDR1 SGHDT, CDR2 YYEEEE. V lost 4 bases to trimming and J lost 4 bases; unmatched junction nucleotides: 6. CDR3 residues: CASSPGLAGVADTQYF. CDR3 nucleotide sequence: TGTGCCAGCAGCCCCGGACTAGCGGGAGTTGCAGATACGCAGTATTTT. The whole variable domain, remainder taken from reference TRBV5-6 and TRBJ2-3, is DAGVTQSPTHLIKTRGQQVTLRCSPKSGHDTVSWYQQALGQGPQFIFQYYEEEERQRGNFPDRFSGHQFPNYSSELNVNALLLGDSALYLCASSPGLAGVADTQYFGPGTRLTVL.

The chain joins TRBV27 to TRBJ2-7; TRBD1 matches at 8 bases. Germline-derived CDR1 and CDR2 are MNHEY and SMNVEV (reference sequence). Trimming at V came to 4 bases and at J to 3 bases, leaving 14 bases not matched to a gene. The CDR3 contains 17 residues. CDR3 in amino acids: CASSWAGGGSWDYEQYF. The CDR3 DNA is TGTGCCAGCAGTTGGGCAGGGGGCGGTTCATGGGACTACGAGCAGTACTTC.

The chain is built from TRBV6-5 and TRBJ2-7; weak D call: TRBD2 (5 bases). The CDR3 is 13 residues long. Germline-derived CDR1 and CDR2 are MNHEY and SVGAGI. Between the trimmed V and J ends, which lost 3 bases and 7 bases, there was a span of 13 bases. The DNA of the CDR3 is TGTGCCAGCAGTTATCGAGGGTCCGTGGAGCAGTACTTC. This translates into CASSYRGSVEQYF.

The V call is TRBV4-2, the J call TRBJ2-2; 7 nucleotides line up with TRBD1. J gave up 3 bases and V 0 bases, and 1 base lay outside the gene matches. The CDR3 consists of 15 residues. Per the germline V gene, CDR1 is LGHNA and CDR2 is YNFKEQ. As DNA, the CDR3 is TGTGCCAGCAGCCAAGACAGGGGGTACACCGGGGAGCTGTTTTTT. As protein: CASSQDRGYTGELFF.

The chain links TRBV5-4 to TRBJ2-1; 13 bases are shared with TRBD2. CDR1 is SGHNT and CDR2 is YYREEE in the germline V gene (reference sequence). This CDR3 spans 16 amino acids. J gave up 7 bases and V 4 bases, and 8 bases lay outside the gene matches. CDR3 DNA: TGTGCCAGCAGCAGACCGGGACTAGCGGGAAAAAATGAGCAGTTCTTC. Its protein is CASSRPGLAGKNEQFF.

The chain joins TRBV27 to TRBJ1-5, with D perhaps TRBD1 (5 bases). The CDR3 totals 15 residues. Trimming cost V 4 bases and J 0 bases, with 10 bases left between them. Per germline, CDR1 MNHEY and CDR2 SMNVEV (reference sequence). CDR3 amino acids: CASSSQDYSNQPQHF. The CDR3 DNA reads as TGTGCCAGCAGTTCACAGGACTATAGCAATCAGCCCCAGCATTTT.